The T cell receptor beta chain under discussion was sequenced for a study of long-term antiretroviral therapy in people with HIV. The CDR3 length is 16 residues. V trimming: 2 bases; J trimming: 5 bases; junction bases outside the gene matches: 4. The germline V gene encodes CDR1 SGHTA and CDR2 FQGNSA. Version v3.0 of the immunoSEQ assay ran at survey level. Method: immunoSEQ multiplex PCR; TCRdb's copy keeps in-frame clones and lacks some. The table lists roughly 9,100 clones, about four fifths of them singletons, with roughly a fifth in the top ten. J is TRBJ2-2 and V is TRBV7-2; 11 nucleotides align to TRBD2. The clonotype was recovered from a man in his forties with HIV. The sequenced sample was unsorted PBMCs, obtained 1.8 years before starting antiretroviral therapy. CDR3 in DNA: TGTGCCAGCAGCTTAAGGGCTAGCGGGGGGACCGGGGAGCTGTTTTTT. It is translated as CASSLRASGGTGELFF.